This is a list of T cell receptor beta chains from one sample in a study of blood T cell repertoires in COVID-19. Repertoires were generated with immunoSEQ multiplex PCR, while TCRdb's copy carries only in-frame clones and drops some. The sample shows about 180,000 clones, approximately 80% of them seen only once. The sequenced sample was PBMCs or T cells enriched from blood (not recorded which). The receptors here all came from a woman between 45 and 60 years old who had recovered from COVID-19. CDR3s include the opening cysteine and the closing phenylalanine or tryptophan. The order of the fields is clone size, J gene, D gene, V gene, CDR3 protein, CDR3 DNA. The D gene is left open where the match is weak. The size field is filled for only some rows; it gives once, few, many or a size class.

abundance: NA; j_gene: TRBJ2-5; d_gene: TRBD1; v_gene: TRBV18; CDR3aa: CASSLGQGARETQYF; CDR3nt: TGTGCCAGCTCCCTGGGACAGGGGGCCCGAGAGACCCAGTACTTC
abundance: NA; j_gene: TRBJ2-7; d_gene: TRBD2; v_gene: TRBV4-2; CDR3aa: CASSQEGASGGLEQYF; CDR3nt: TGTGCCAGCAGCCAAGAGGGAGCTAGCGGGGGCCTCGAGCAGTACTTC
abundance: NA; j_gene: TRBJ2-5; d_gene: TRBD1; v_gene: TRBV24-1; CDR3aa: CATSDTRQGAETQYF; CDR3nt: TGTGCCACCAGTGACACCCGACAGGGGGCTGAGACCCAGTACTTC
abundance: once; j_gene: TRBJ2-3; d_gene: TRBD2; v_gene: TRBV24-1; CDR3aa: CATSDGTSGRIDTQYF; CDR3nt: TGTGCCACCAGTGACGGGACTAGCGGGAGGATTGATACGCAGTATTTT
abundance: once; j_gene: TRBJ1-2; d_gene: NA; v_gene: TRBV27; CDR3aa: CASTTMDRDNYGYTF; CDR3nt: TGTGCCAGCACCACAATGGACAGAGATAACTATGGCTACACCTTC
abundance: NA; j_gene: TRBJ1-1; d_gene: NA; v_gene: TRBV11-2; CDR3aa: CASSLGDTIEAFF; CDR3nt: TGTGCCAGCAGCTTAGGGGACACCATTGAAGCTTTCTTT
abundance: once; j_gene: TRBJ2-7; d_gene: TRBD1; v_gene: TRBV27; CDR3aa: CASSLGGQGFSSYEQYF; CDR3nt: TGTGCCAGCAGCCTGGGGGGACAGGGGTTTTCTTCCTACGAGCAGTACTTC
abundance: few; j_gene: TRBJ1-5; d_gene: TRBD1; v_gene: TRBV10-3; CDR3aa: CAIGTGRYSNQPQHF; CDR3nt: TGTGCCATCGGGACAGGTCGTTATAGCAATCAGCCCCAGCATTTT
abundance: NA; j_gene: TRBJ1-3; d_gene: TRBD1; v_gene: TRBV30; CDR3aa: CAWRTGLFLNTIYF; CDR3nt: TGTGCCTGGAGGACAGGGCTATTCTTGAACACCATATATTTT
abundance: once; j_gene: TRBJ1-1; d_gene: NA; v_gene: TRBV2; CDR3aa: CASSDLWSTGPAFF; CDR3nt: TGTGCCAGCAGTGATCTGTGGAGTACAGGGCCGGCTTTCTTT
abundance: once; j_gene: TRBJ1-2; d_gene: NA; v_gene: TRBV30; CDR3aa: CAWNRANYGYTF; CDR3nt: TGTGCCTGGAACAGGGCTAACTATGGCTACACCTTC
abundance: NA; j_gene: TRBJ2-1; d_gene: TRBD1; v_gene: TRBV5-1; CDR3aa: CASSLGQGANEQFF; CDR3nt: TGCGCCAGCAGCCTCGGACAGGGGGCTAATGAGCAGTTCTTC
abundance: NA; j_gene: TRBJ1-1; d_gene: NA; v_gene: TRBV14; CDR3aa: CASSQDLGRAFF; CDR3nt: TGTGCCAGCAGCCAAGATCTTGGCCGAGCTTTCTTT
abundance: NA; j_gene: TRBJ2-3; d_gene: TRBD2; v_gene: TRBV6-5; CDR3aa: CATGLAGDADTQYF; CDR3nt: TGTGCCACCGGACTAGCGGGAGACGCAGATACGCAGTATTTT
abundance: NA; j_gene: TRBJ1-1; d_gene: NA; v_gene: TRBV25-1; CDR3aa: CASSERGRRNTEAFF; CDR3nt: TGTGCCAGCAGTGAGCGGGGCAGGCGGAACACTGAAGCTTTCTTT
abundance: NA; j_gene: TRBJ1-1; d_gene: TRBD1; v_gene: TRBV7-2; CDR3aa: CASSPRPGGRTEAFF; CDR3nt: TGTGCCAGCAGCCCTCGCCCAGGGGGCAGGACTGAAGCTTTCTTT
abundance: NA; j_gene: TRBJ2-1; d_gene: NA; v_gene: TRBV11-3; CDR3aa: CASSLGSSAYNEQFF; CDR3nt: TGTGCCAGCAGCTTAGGGTCTAGCGCTTACAATGAGCAGTTCTTC
abundance: NA; j_gene: TRBJ1-2; d_gene: TRBD1; v_gene: TRBV5-6; CDR3aa: CASSLDYGTGVYYGYTF; CDR3nt: TGTGCCAGCAGCTTGGATTACGGGACAGGGGTTTACTATGGCTACACCTTC
abundance: NA; j_gene: TRBJ2-7; d_gene: NA; v_gene: TRBV18; CDR3aa: CASSPIAPPGEQYF; CDR3nt: TGTGCCAGCTCACCGATAGCGCCTCCTGGGGAGCAGTACTTC
abundance: NA; j_gene: TRBJ2-5; d_gene: NA; v_gene: TRBV14; CDR3aa: CASSQDWAEETQYF; CDR3nt: TGTGCCAGCAGCCAAGACTGGGCAGAAGAGACCCAGTACTTC
abundance: once; j_gene: TRBJ2-2; d_gene: TRBD2; v_gene: TRBV25-1; CDR3aa: CASSPIAGGVTGELFF; CDR3nt: TGTGCCAGCAGTCCCATAGCGGGAGGGGTGACCGGGGAGCTGTTTTTT
abundance: NA; j_gene: TRBJ1-1; d_gene: NA; v_gene: TRBV21-1; CDR3aa: CASSKGSPGWSDTEAFF; CDR3nt: TGTGCCAGCAGCAAAGGTTCCCCAGGGTGGAGTGACACTGAAGCTTTCTTT
abundance: NA; j_gene: TRBJ1-1; d_gene: NA; v_gene: TRBV12-3/TRBV12-4; CDR3aa: CASSQTVNTEAFF; CDR3nt: TGTGCCAGCAGTCAAACAGTGAACACTGAAGCTTTCTTT
abundance: NA; j_gene: TRBJ2-5; d_gene: NA; v_gene: TRBV6-6; CDR3aa: CASRPYREQETQYF; CDR3nt: TGTGCCAGCAGACCTTACAGGGAACAAGAGACCCAGTACTTC
abundance: NA; j_gene: TRBJ2-5; d_gene: NA; v_gene: TRBV27; CDR3aa: CASSFSRDTTQYF; CDR3nt: TGTGCCAGCAGTTTTTCCAGGGATACAACCCAGTACTTC
abundance: NA; j_gene: TRBJ2-2; d_gene: TRBD1; v_gene: TRBV9; CDR3aa: CASSVTGTGELFF; CDR3nt: TGTGCCAGCAGCGTGACAGGGACCGGGGAGCTGTTTTTT
abundance: NA; j_gene: TRBJ2-3; d_gene: TRBD2; v_gene: TRBV4-1; CDR3aa: CASSQGTSGRPPIDTQYF; CDR3nt: TGCGCCAGCAGCCAAGGGACTAGCGGGAGGCCTCCGATAGATACGCAGTATTTT
abundance: NA; j_gene: TRBJ2-7; d_gene: NA; v_gene: TRBV7-3; CDR3aa: CASSQGAGTAPYF; CDR3nt: TGTGCCAGCAGCCAGGGTGCGGGGACAGCCCCGTACTTC
abundance: few; j_gene: TRBJ2-7; d_gene: NA; v_gene: TRBV7-9; CDR3aa: CASGTPYEQYF; CDR3nt: TGTGCCAGCGGGACACCCTACGAGCAGTACTTC
abundance: NA; j_gene: TRBJ2-7; d_gene: NA; v_gene: TRBV4-3; CDR3aa: CASSQEARASDEQYF; CDR3nt: TGCGCCAGCAGCCAAGAGGCCAGGGCGTCGGACGAGCAGTACTTC
abundance: NA; j_gene: TRBJ2-3; d_gene: TRBD2; v_gene: TRBV28; CDR3aa: CASSFMREKADTQYF; CDR3nt: TGTGCCAGCAGTTTCATGCGGGAGAAGGCAGATACGCAGTATTTT
abundance: NA; j_gene: TRBJ2-7; d_gene: NA; v_gene: TRBV5-5; CDR3aa: CASSPGPLLGGYF; CDR3nt: TGTGCCAGCAGCCCCGGGCCCTTACTAGGAGGGTACTTC
abundance: few; j_gene: TRBJ2-2; d_gene: TRBD1; v_gene: TRBV28; CDR3aa: CASRAPGQGTGELFF; CDR3nt: TGTGCCAGCAGGGCCCCGGGACAGGGCACCGGGGAGCTGTTTTTT
abundance: few; j_gene: TRBJ2-7; d_gene: NA; v_gene: TRBV29-1; CDR3aa: CSVEYGSGSSEQYF; CDR3nt: TGCAGCGTTGAGTACGGGAGCGGTTCTTCCGAGCAGTACTTC
abundance: NA; j_gene: TRBJ1-1; d_gene: NA; v_gene: TRBV7-3; CDR3aa: CASSVLEDSTEAFF; CDR3nt: TGTGCCAGCAGCGTACTGGAGGATAGCACTGAAGCTTTCTTT
abundance: once; j_gene: TRBJ2-1; d_gene: TRBD2; v_gene: TRBV9; CDR3aa: CASSARSSGTYNEQFF; CDR3nt: TGTGCCAGCAGCGCCCGGTCTAGCGGGACCTACAATGAGCAGTTCTTC